A selection of T cell receptor beta chains follows, all from one sample in a study of OX40 agonist ivuxolimab in advanced cancers. Assay: immunoSEQ multiplex PCR; the TCRdb copy retains only in-frame clones and omits some. The table has tens of thousands of clones, around four fifths seen once. The sample consisted of CD4+ or CD8+ T cells sorted from blood, taken in a trial of the OX40 agonist ivuxolimab. The receptors come from an adult with an advanced solid tumor such as melanoma, head and neck, liver or kidney cancer. CDR3s include the opening cysteine and the closing phenylalanine or tryptophan. A D gene is named only where the DNA matches it firmly. Clone size appears in some rows only: once, few, many, or a class for an expanded clone.

NA	TRBV5-1	TRBJ2-1	TRBD1	CASSFGTGEYNEQFF	TGCGCCAGCAGCTTCGGGACAGGGGAATACAATGAGCAGTTCTTC
NA	TRBV27	TRBJ1-2	TRBD1	CASSFGQAYGYTF	TGTGCCAGCAGCTTTGGACAGGCCTATGGCTACACCTTC
NA	TRBV30	TRBJ1-2	NA	CAWSVAGNYGYTF	TGTGCCTGGAGTGTAGCGGGGAACTATGGCTACACCTTC
NA	TRBV23-1	TRBJ2-1	NA	CASSQSTRETGAGYNEQFF	TGCGCCAGCAGTCAATCGACGCGAGAAACAGGGGCGGGATACAATGAGCAGTTCTTC
NA	TRBV7-9	TRBJ2-5	TRBD1	CASSRDRGTQETQYF	TGTGCCAGCAGCCGGGACAGGGGGACTCAAGAGACCCAGTACTTC
NA	TRBV9	TRBJ1-5	NA	CASSVGQGNQPQHF	TGTGCCAGCAGCGTAGGGCAGGGGAATCAGCCCCAGCATTTT
NA	TRBV2	TRBJ1-2	NA	CASSEVYGYTF	TGTGCCAGCAGTGAAGTCTATGGCTACACCTTC
NA	TRBV4-1	TRBJ1-5	NA	CASSQTDNSNQPQHF	TGCGCCAGCAGCCAGACGGACAATAGCAATCAGCCCCAGCATTTT
NA	TRBV5-1	TRBJ2-1	NA	CASSLGQGTYNEQFF	TGCGCCAGCAGCTTGGGCCAGGGGACCTACAATGAGCAGTTCTTC
NA	TRBV11-2	TRBJ1-5	NA	CASSLATGFNQPQHF	TGTGCCAGCAGCTTAGCTACAGGTTTCAATCAGCCCCAGCATTTT
once	TRBV6-5	TRBJ1-6	TRBD1	CASSYGQGPNSPLHF	TGTGCCAGCAGTTACGGACAGGGCCCCAATTCACCCCTCCACTTT
few	TRBV5-6	TRBJ2-7	NA	CASSLNHYEQYF	TGTGCCAGCAGCTTGAATCACTACGAGCAGTACTTC
NA	TRBV4-1	TRBJ1-1	NA	CASSQGGSEAFF	TGCGCCAGCAGCCAAGGAGGAAGTGAAGCTTTCTTT
NA	TRBV29-1	TRBJ2-2	NA	CSVSPGAGELFF	TGCAGCGTTTCCCCGGGCGCTGGGGAGCTGTTTTTT
NA	TRBV10-2	TRBJ1-4	TRBD1	CASSDGPGTGNEKLFF	TGCGCCAGCAGTGATGGGCCCGGGACAGGGAATGAAAAACTGTTTTTT
NA	TRBV27	TRBJ1-3	NA	CASSPTGGVGNTIYF	TGTGCCAGCAGTCCTACGGGGGGCGTTGGAAACACCATATATTTT
NA	TRBV9	TRBJ1-1	TRBD1	CASSARQGRGDTEAFF	TGTGCCAGCAGCGCACGACAGGGACGGGGCGACACTGAAGCTTTCTTT
medium-sized	TRBV4-1	TRBJ2-3	NA	CASSQVGPDTQYF	TGCGCCAGCAGCCAAGTTGGCCCAGATACGCAGTATTTT
NA	TRBV19	TRBJ2-1	NA	CASRRGGNEQFF	TGTGCCAGTAGGAGGGGGGGCAATGAGCAGTTCTTC
once	TRBV4-1	TRBJ2-5	NA	CASSQGTTYQETQYF	TGCGCCAGCAGCCAAGGGACCACGTACCAAGAGACCCAGTACTTC
NA	TRBV7-9	TRBJ1-3	NA	CASSQLGHAGNTIYF	TGTGCCAGCAGCCAGCTAGGACATGCTGGAAACACCATATATTTT
NA	TRBV29-1	TRBJ1-4	TRBD1	CSVVPGTGGGKLFF	TGCAGCGTCGTTCCCGGGACAGGGGGCGGAAAACTGTTTTTT
NA	TRBV7-9	TRBJ1-1	NA	CASSTHKDQNTEAFF	TGTGCCAGCAGCACCCACAAGGACCAGAACACTGAAGCTTTCTTT
NA	TRBV4-1	TRBJ1-1	NA	CASSQEGLLGGTEAFF	TGCGCCAGCAGCCAAGAAGGCCTCCTTGGGGGCACTGAAGCTTTCTTT
medium-sized	TRBV9	TRBJ1-2	NA	CASSPGEGFLYGYTF	TGTGCCAGCAGCCCCGGGGAGGGATTTCTCTATGGCTACACCTTC
NA	TRBV19	TRBJ1-4	TRBD1	CASSIVWTGIATNEKLFF	TGTGCCAGTAGTATAGTTTGGACAGGGATTGCAACTAATGAAAAACTGTTTTTT
NA	TRBV12-2	TRBJ2-7	NA	CASPFGEQYF	TGTGCAAGTCCTTTCGGGGAGCAGTACTTC
NA	TRBV7-2	TRBJ2-7	NA	CASSLEAGMHEQYF	TGTGCCAGCAGCTTAGAGGCAGGGATGCACGAGCAGTACTTC
NA	TRBV4-1	TRBJ2-7	NA	CASSQVVGIYEQYF	TGCGCCAGCAGCCAAGTCGTAGGCATCTACGAGCAGTACTTC
NA	TRBV7-6	TRBJ2-2	TRBD1	CASSQQGQVVGELFF	TGTGCCAGCAGCCAACAGGGGCAGGTCGTCGGGGAGCTGTTTTTT
once	TRBV19	TRBJ2-1	NA	CASSAGRSYNEQFF	TGTGCCAGCAGTGCGGGGCGGTCCTACAATGAGCAGTTCTTC
NA	TRBV14	TRBJ1-1	TRBD1	CASSQVRTGVNTEAFF	TGTGCCAGCAGCCAAGTAAGGACAGGAGTGAACACTGAAGCTTTCTTT
NA	TRBV19	TRBJ2-1	TRBD2	CASSVTSGDYNEQFF	TGTGCCAGTAGTGTCACTAGCGGGGATTACAATGAGCAGTTCTTC
NA	TRBV7-9	TRBJ2-3	NA	CASSGQGTDTQYF	TGTGCCAGCAGCGGCCAGGGTACAGATACGCAGTATTTT
NA	TRBV13	TRBJ2-5	TRBD1	CASSLRTGEETQYF	TGTGCCAGCAGCTTAAGGACAGGGGAAGAGACCCAGTACTTC
NA	TRBV11-2	TRBJ1-6	NA	CASSLGWGSYNSPLHF	TGTGCCAGCAGCTTAGGATGGGGCTCCTATAATTCACCCCTCCACTTT
NA	TRBV5-4	TRBJ2-7	TRBD2	CASSLGASGDSYEQYF	TGTGCCAGCAGTTTAGGCGCTAGCGGGGACTCCTACGAGCAGTACTTC
NA	TRBV13	TRBJ1-1	NA	CASSLQGMGNTEAFF	TGTGCCAGCAGCTTACAGGGGATGGGGAACACTGAAGCTTTCTTT
NA	TRBV7-9	TRBJ2-4	NA	CASTIGTAKNIQYF	TGTGCCAGCACAATCGGGACAGCCAAAAACATTCAGTACTTC
NA	TRBV6-5	TRBJ1-1	NA	CASKTWEGGTEAFF	TGTGCCAGCAAAACCTGGGAAGGCGGCACTGAAGCTTTCTTT
NA	TRBV11-2	TRBJ2-2	NA	CASSYSGDGELFF	TGTGCCAGCAGCTATTCGGGGGACGGGGAGCTGTTTTTT
NA	TRBV7-2	TRBJ2-5	TRBD2	CASSLTWTSGETQYF	TGTGCCAGCAGCTTAACCTGGACTAGCGGTGAGACCCAGTACTTC
NA	TRBV10-1	TRBJ1-3	NA	CASSEFVVAGAGNTIYF	TGCGCCAGCAGTGAGTTTGTGGTCGCGGGCGCCGGAAACACCATATATTTT
NA	TRBV4-1	TRBJ2-7	TRBD2	CASSHEGLAGEPIFYEQYF	TGCGCCAGCAGCCATGAAGGACTAGCGGGGGAACCTATATTTTACGAGCAGTACTTC
NA	TRBV15	TRBJ2-7	NA	CATSRGTGNPSYEQYF	TGTGCCACCAGCAGAGGAACAGGGAACCCCTCCTACGAGCAGTACTTC
medium-sized	TRBV19	TRBJ1-2	NA	CASSMGQGVYGYTF	TGTGCCAGTAGTATGGGGCAGGGTGTCTATGGCTACACCTTC
NA	TRBV6-6	TRBJ1-5	NA	CASRPGQGGNQPQHF	TGTGCCAGCAGGCCAGGTCAAGGGGGCAATCAGCCCCAGCATTTT
NA	TRBV19	TRBJ2-7	TRBD2	CASSELAHYEQYF	TGTGCCAGTAGTGAACTAGCGCACTACGAGCAGTACTTC
once	TRBV19	TRBJ1-1	NA	CATGDGFTNTEAFF	TGTGCCACTGGGGACGGATTTACGAACACTGAAGCTTTCTTT
NA	TRBV11-2	TRBJ2-5	NA	CASSLESGWETQYF	TGTGCCAGCAGCTTAGAATCAGGGTGGGAGACCCAGTACTTC
once	TRBV9	TRBJ1-2	NA	CASSTERGLDGYTF	TGTGCCAGCAGCACCGAACGGGGGTTAGACGGCTACACCTTC
NA	TRBV13	TRBJ2-7	NA	CASSTGQTTYEQYF	TGTGCCAGCAGCACCGGACAGACCACCTACGAGCAGTACTTC
NA	TRBV15	TRBJ1-5	NA	CATSLGHSNQPQHF	TGTGCCACCAGCCTGGGACATAGCAATCAGCCCCAGCATTTT